This TCR beta chain was identified in a study of immune cell composition in non-small cell lung cancer. Libraries were prepared by immunoSEQ multiplex PCR; TCRdb keeps only in-frame clonotypes and omits some of them. The repertoire consists of approximately 1,000 clones, with over 55% occurring once and the leading ten covering around 13%. Normal lung sampling was at least 3 cm from the tumour, as distant as possible. Frozen unsorted single-cell suspensions supplied the genomic DNA. The V and J ends lost 1 base and 0 bases respectively, with 6 bases between them. The CDR3 sequence is 14 residues long. Germline assignment: CDR1 SGHNT and CDR2 YYREEE (reference sequence).

V and J are TRBV5-4 and TRBJ2-3; D remains unclear. The TCR comes from a human donor with non-small cell lung cancer. The sample was non-adjacent lung tissue. The CDR3 protein is CASSLSFSTDTQYF. CDR3 DNA: TGTGCCAGCAGCTTGTCTTTTAGCACAGATACGCAGTATTTT.